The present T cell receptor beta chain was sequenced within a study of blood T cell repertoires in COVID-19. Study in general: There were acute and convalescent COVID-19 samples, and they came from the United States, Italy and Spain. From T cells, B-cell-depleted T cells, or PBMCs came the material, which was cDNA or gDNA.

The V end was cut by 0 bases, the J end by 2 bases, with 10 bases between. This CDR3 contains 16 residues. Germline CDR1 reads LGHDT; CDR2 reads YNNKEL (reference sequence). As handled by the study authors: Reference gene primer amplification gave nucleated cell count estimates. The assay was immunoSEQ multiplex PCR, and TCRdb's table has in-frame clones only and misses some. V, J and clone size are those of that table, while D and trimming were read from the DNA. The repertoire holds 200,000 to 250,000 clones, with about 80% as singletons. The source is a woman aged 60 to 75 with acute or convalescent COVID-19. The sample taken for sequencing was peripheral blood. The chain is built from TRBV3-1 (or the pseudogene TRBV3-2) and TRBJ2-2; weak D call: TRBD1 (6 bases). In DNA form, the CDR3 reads TGTGCCAGCAGCCAAGAGCCGGACAGTAACACCGGGGAGCTGTTTTTT. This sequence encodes CASSQEPDSNTGELFF.